This TCR beta chain originates from a study of blood T cell repertoires in COVID-19. Study-wide background: Acute and convalescent COVID-19 specimens originated in the United States, Italy and Spain. Sources were T cells, B-cell-depleted T cells, or PBMCs; the material itself was cDNA or gDNA.

As handled by the study authors: Amplification of reference gene primers provided the estimated nucleated cell counts. The table came from immunoSEQ multiplex PCR; TCRdb's copy has only in-frame clones and leaves some out. D and trimming come from the DNA, and the V and J calls and clone size come from that table. In the table there are just under 80,000 clones, 75% to 90% of which are singletons. The V gene's germline CDR1 is SGHAT and CDR2 FQNNGV. V lost 0 bases, J lost 8 bases, and 3 bases stayed unmatched. CDR3 length: 13 residues. V gene TRBV11-2 combines with J gene TRBJ1-2; TRBD1 agrees at 7 bases. Sequences were obtained from peripheral blood. This clonotype originated in a human donor in a cohort sampled during active COVID-19. Here the CDR3 reads CASSLDGQAGYTF. The CDR3 coding sequence is TGTGCCAGCAGCTTAGACGGACAGGCGGGCTACACCTTC.